Sequencing of this T cell receptor beta chain was carried out in a study of shared clonotypes between healthy human individuals. The ends lost 6 bases at V and 7 bases at J; junction bases unmatched: 11. The CDR3 extends over 15 amino acids. Germline-derived CDR1 and CDR2 are SEHNR and FQNEAQ (reference sequence). This was a deep-level run. Each subset's genomic DNA was split evenly across several immunoSEQ plates. Per the study methods: Owing to the provision of junction-only sequences devoid of quality scores by immunoSEQ, filtering differed. Method: immunoSEQ multiplex PCR; TCRdb's copy keeps in-frame clones and lacks some. V and J calls and clone size are given by that table; D and trimming were obtained from the DNA. The sample records 1.5 million to 2.5 million clones, just under 95% being singletons. CD45RO-negative, CCR7-selected cells formed the naive CD8 fraction, which excluded terminally differentiated effector memory CD45RA+ cells. Donors were Caucasian adults residing in Nashville, Tennessee, USA.

This clone was recorded once. The sequencing sample was made of naive CD8+ T cells sorted from blood. V is TRBV7-9 and J is TRBJ1-4; the match to TRBD1 covers 7 bases. The receptor was derived from a young man in good health. The CDR3 spells CASSFPGQSTEKLFF. In nucleotides, the CDR3 is TGTGCCAGCAGTTTTCCGGGACAGAGTACTGAAAAACTGTTTTTT.